The 28 T cell receptor beta chains given below trace back to one sample, sequenced in a study of blood T cell repertoires in COVID-19 (dated by TCRdb to 2020 to 2022). Library creation used the immunoSEQ multiplex PCR assay. TCRdb re-hosts the immuneACCESS table, in-frame sequences only. Its copies lack some clones; in the studies checked, an unresolved V gene accounts for under half of them, and the cause for the rest is not known. The sample table shows approximately 350,000 clones, and roughly nine tenths are seen once. The ten largest account for 0.95% to 1.1% of the sample. The specimen was PBMCs or T cells enriched from blood (not recorded which). These receptors were collected from a man aged 18 to 30 who had recovered from COVID-19.

The gene calls are TRBV13 and TRBJ2-7; TRBD1 agrees at 10 bases. The germline CDR1 and CDR2 sequences are PRHDT and FYEKMQ (reference sequence). Trimming took 5 bases from V and 0 from J; bases not matched to a gene: 10. This CDR3 is built from 17 residues. CDR3 DNA sequence: TGTGCCAGCAGCATGCGGAGGGACAGGGGTGCCTCCTACGAGCAGTACTTC. It codes for CASSMRRDRGASYEQYF.

The J gene is TRBJ2-7, the V gene TRBV2; TRBD1 agrees at 8 bases. Germline V gives CDR1 SNHLY, CDR2 FYNNEI. V shed 5 bases, J shed 2 bases, and the junction held 5 bases outside the gene matches. This CDR3 spans 14 amino acids. CDR3 DNA sequence: TGTGCCAGCAGTCCGCGGACAGGGACCTACGAGCAGTACTTC. Its translation: CASSPRTGTYEQYF.

The V call is TRBV6-5, the J call TRBJ2-5; TRBD1 matches at 9 bases. This CDR3 has 13 amino acids. Germline V gene sequence: CDR1 MNHEY, CDR2 SVGAGI. Trimming removed 6 bases from V and 6 bases from J; junction bases left unmatched: 5. In DNA form, the CDR3 reads TGTGCCAGCAGAGACAGGGGGTGGCAGACCCAGTACTTC. Residues: CASRDRGWQTQYF.

The genes are TRBV7-2 and TRBJ1-2; the D is unclear. Between the trimmed V and J ends, which lost 1 base and 8 bases, there was a span of 14 bases. CDR3 length: 14 amino acids. Germline V gene lookup returns CDR1 SGHTA and CDR2 FQGNSA. CDR3: CASSLGGSLRGYTF. CDR3 DNA sequence: TGTGCCAGCAGCTTAGGAGGGTCTTTAAGAGGCTACACCTTC.

J is TRBJ2-2 and V is TRBV5-1, with TRBD1 identical over 9 bases. The length of the CDR3 is 16 residues. The V and J ends lost 4 bases and 5 bases, in that order; junction bases with no gene match: 9. CDR1 is SGHRS, CDR2 YFSETQ, per germline. DNA of the CDR3: TGCGCCAGCAGCGGATCGGGACAGGGAGGTACCGGGGAGCTGTTTTTT. Translated, it gives CASSGSGQGGTGELFF.

The chain uses TRBV3-1 (or the pseudogene TRBV3-2) and TRBJ1-3, with D unclear. The CDR3 contains 11 residues. The V end was cut by 4 bases, the J end by 9 bases, with 7 bases between. CDR1 is LGHDT and CDR2 is YNNKEL in the germline V gene (reference sequence). The CDR3 bases are TGTGCCAGCAGCCTACTGTCCACCATATATTTT. It translates to CASSLLSTIYF.

The chain uses TRBV11-3 and TRBJ2-2, with D possibly TRBD1 on 6 matching bases. Germline values: CDR1 SGHNT, CDR2 YENEEA. V was clipped by 6 bases and J by 3 bases, with 14 bases between them. The CDR3 is made up of 15 amino acids. The CDR3 protein is CASSSTGPDTGELFF. CDR3 coding DNA: TGTGCCAGCAGTTCTACAGGGCCCGACACCGGGGAGCTGTTTTTT.

This sequence joins TRBV15 and TRBJ2-1; 12 nucleotides line up with TRBD2. Germline V lookup: CDR1 LNHNV, CDR2 YYDKDF (reference sequence). The CDR3 is made up of 16 amino acids. Germline trimming cut 5 bases from V and 5 bases from J; bases unmatched to any gene: 7. The CDR3, as DNA: TGTGCCACCAGCTCTCGGACTAGCGGGACCCACAATGAGCAGTTCTTC. This gives the protein CATSSRTSGTHNEQFF.

The J gene is TRBJ1-2, the V gene TRBV5-1; weak D call: TRBD1 (5 bases). This CDR3 is built from 21 residues. Germline V gene lookup returns CDR1 SGHRS and CDR2 YFSETQ. The germline V and J ends were trimmed by 4 bases and 1 base, with 32 bases remaining between them. CDR3 sequence reads: CASSSPPPDMSRSNDNYGYTF. CDR3 in DNA: TGCGCCAGCAGCAGCCCGCCTCCGGACATGTCTAGGTCCAATGATAACTATGGCTACACCTTC.

The chain combines TRBV7-3 with TRBJ2-5, with unresolved D. Germline V gene data show CDR1 as SGHTA and CDR2 as FQGTGA. This CDR3 has 13 amino acids. The V end was cut by 5 bases, the J end by 5 bases, with 12 bases between. CDR3 nucleotide sequence: TGTGCCAGCAGCCAGTACATCTCGGAGACCCAGTACTTC. Translated: CASSQYISETQYF.

The chain has TRBV5-1 and TRBJ1-6; D is possibly TRBD1 (5 bases). Per germline, CDR1 SGHRS and CDR2 YFSETQ. The CDR3 runs to 15 residues. V gave up 4 bases and J gave up 3 bases, with 11 bases separating them. The CDR3 nucleotides are TGCGCCAGCAGCCCGGGACTGGGCTATAATTCACCCCTCCACTTT. This sequence encodes CASSPGLGYNSPLHF.

V gene TRBV7-9 combines with J gene TRBJ2-1; D possibly corresponds to TRBD1 (6 bases). V was pared by 4 bases and J by 1 base, with 14 bases between. This CDR3 comprises 16 residues. Germline loops: CDR1 SEHNR, CDR2 FQNEAQ (reference sequence). CDR3: CASSYSPQGSYNEQFF. In nucleotides, the CDR3 is TGTGCCAGCAGCTACAGCCCGCAGGGGTCCTACAATGAGCAGTTCTTC. Using reference TRBV7-9 and TRBJ2-1 for the parts outside the CDR3, the full variable domain is DTGVSQNPRHKITKRGQNVTFRCDPISEHNRLYWYRQTLGQGPEFLTYFQNEAQLEKSRLLSDRFSAERPKGSFSTLEIQRTEQGDSAMYLCASSYSPQGSYNEQFFGPGTRLTVL.

This clone was detected once. The V and J genes are TRBV28 and TRBJ2-3; perhaps TRBD1 as D (5 bases). V lost 5 bases to trimming and J lost 6 bases, with 21 bases between them. Germline V gene lookup returns CDR1 MDHEN and CDR2 SYDVKM. The length of the CDR3 is 16 residues. This CDR3 is CASSPPTGFLGDTQYF. The CDR3 bases are TGTGCCAGCAGTCCCCCCACAGGATTCCTAGGGGATACGCAGTATTTT.

The gene calls are TRBV18 and TRBJ2-7; TRBD1 might be the D (5 bases). The CDR3 contains 15 residues. In germline, CDR1 is KGHSH, CDR2 LQKENI. Trimming took 3 bases from V and 4 from J, leaving 16 bases between them. CDR3 in amino acids: CASSPSQGLLYEQYF. CDR3 DNA: TGTGCCAGCTCACCGTCCCAGGGCCTCCTTTACGAGCAGTACTTC.

The V call is TRBV5-1, the J call TRBJ2-1; tentatively, D is TRBD1 (5 bases). V was cut by 0 bases and J by 4 bases, with 14 bases left in between. This CDR3 region has 16 residues. Germline-derived CDR1 and CDR2 are SGHRS and YFSETQ. The CDR3 nucleotides read TGCGCCAGCAGCTTGGCTCCAGACAGACGGTACAATGAGCAGTTCTTC. This codes for CASSLAPDRRYNEQFF.

The chain links TRBV28 to TRBJ2-7, with D perhaps TRBD2 (5 bases). The V gene lost 3 bases and the J gene lost 0 bases, with 12 bases spanning the gap. CDR3 size: 15 residues. In germline, CDR1 is MDHEN, CDR2 SYDVKM. The CDR3 sequence: CASSFIGGYSYEQYF. The DNA for the CDR3 is TGTGCCAGCAGTTTCATTGGAGGCTACTCCTACGAGCAGTACTTC.

The V gene is TRBV25-1, the J gene TRBJ2-5; D unresolved. Germline CDR1 and CDR2: MGHDK and SYGVNS. The V and J ends lost 3 bases and 7 bases respectively, with 6 bases between them. The CDR3 consists of 11 residues. The CDR3 spells CASSDLGTQYF. CDR3 coding DNA: TGTGCCAGCAGTGATCTAGGGACCCAGTACTTC. The complete variable domain, with remaining parts taken from reference TRBV25-1 and TRBJ2-5, reads EADIYQTPRYLVIGTGKKITLECSQTMGHDKMYWYQQDPGMELHLIHYSYGVNSTEKGDLSSESTVSRIRTEHFPLTLESARPSHTSQYLCASSDLGTQYFGPGTRLLVL.

The chain carries TRBV5-4 and TRBJ2-1; 7 positions match TRBD1. The junction had 4 bases not matched to a gene; V was cut back by 1 base and J by 3 bases. Germline CDR1 is SGHNT and CDR2 is YYREEE (reference sequence). CDR3 size: 15 residues. This CDR3 is CASSLYQGVYNEQFF. The CDR3 bases are TGTGCCAGCAGCTTGTACCAGGGGGTCTACAATGAGCAGTTCTTC.

The CDR3 bases are TGTGCCACCAGCAGAGAAGGGGCAGGGGGCCTCTATGGCTACACCTTC. It codes for CATSREGAGGLYGYTF. The chain has TRBV15 and TRBJ1-2; the match to TRBD1 covers 8 bases. The CDR3 runs 16 residues. The germline gives CDR1 LNHNV, CDR2 YYDKDF (reference sequence). The V gene end was trimmed by 0 bases and the J gene end by 4 bases; junction bases not matched to a gene: 7.

The chain is built from TRBV6-1 and TRBJ2-7; perhaps TRBD2 as D (5 bases). Germline V lookup: CDR1 MNHNS, CDR2 SASEGT. The CDR3 runs 15 residues. V was trimmed by 1 base and J by 1 base, leaving 11 bases between them. This chain's CDR3 is CASSEGPGESYEQYF. CDR3 DNA: TGTGCCAGCAGTGAAGGTCCCGGGGAGTCCTACGAGCAGTACTTC.

This chain uses TRBV7-3 with TRBJ1-3, with a tentative D call TRBD1 (6 bases). V shed 1 base and J shed 3 bases, with 10 bases lying between them. Germline V gives CDR1 SGHTA, CDR2 FQGTGA. The CDR3 has 15 residues. CDR3 sequence (DNA): TGTGCCAGCAGCTTAAGACAGGTAAATGGAAACACCATATATTTT. This encodes CASSLRQVNGNTIYF.

V usage is TRBV9 and J usage is TRBJ2-3; 7 bases map to TRBD1. CDR1 and CDR2 from the germline V gene are SGDLS and YYNGEE. The CDR3 loop spans 16 amino acids. V shed 1 base and J 5 bases; nucleotides not matched to a gene: 10. CDR3 protein: CASSVRGQAAGDTQYF. CDR3 DNA sequence: TGTGCCAGCAGCGTACGAGGACAGGCGGCGGGAGATACGCAGTATTTT.

The chain recombines TRBV28 with TRBJ1-1; D is possibly TRBD1 (6 bases). The CDR3 is 12 amino acids. V dropped 3 bases and J dropped 7 bases, with 9 bases sitting between them. Germline CDR1 reads MDHEN; CDR2 reads SYDVKM. CDR3 residues: CASSFGQLEAFF. CDR3 coding DNA: TGTGCCAGCAGTTTTGGACAGCTTGAAGCTTTCTTT.

The chain combines TRBV19 with TRBJ2-1; 9 positions agree with TRBD2. Germline V gene sequence: CDR1 LNHDA, CDR2 SQIVND (reference sequence). The CDR3 extends over 15 amino acids. V dropped 3 bases and J dropped 7; count of bases not matched to a gene: 7. The CDR3 reads CASSIVRGGRNEQFF. CDR3 sequence (DNA): TGTGCCAGTAGTATTGTGCGGGGGGGGAGGAATGAGCAGTTCTTC. The whole variable domain, filled in from reference TRBV19 and TRBJ2-1, reads DGGITQSPKYLFRKEGQNVTLSCEQNLNHDAMYWYRQDPGQGLRLIYYSQIVNDFQKGDIAEGYSVSREKKESFPLTVTSAQKNPTAFYLCASSIVRGGRNEQFFGPGTRLTVL.

The genes are TRBV5-6 and TRBJ2-7, with TRBD1 as a possible D gene (6 bases). CDR3 length: 13 amino acids. Germline V lookup: CDR1 SGHDT, CDR2 YYEEEE. V lost 0 bases to trimming and J lost 5 bases, with 9 bases between them. DNA of the CDR3: TGTGCCAGCAGCTTGGGGGGGACAAACGAGCAGTACTTC. Its protein is CASSLGGTNEQYF. The full variable domain, with the rest looked up from reference TRBV5-6 and TRBJ2-7, is DAGVTQSPTHLIKTRGQQVTLRCSPKSGHDTVSWYQQALGQGPQFIFQYYEEEERQRGNFPDRFSGHQFPNYSSELNVNALLLGDSALYLCASSLGGTNEQYFGPGTRLTVT.

The chain joins TRBV9 to TRBJ1-1; 8 bases line up with TRBD1. Per germline, CDR1 SGDLS and CDR2 YYNGEE. The trim removed 6 bases at V and 0 bases at J, leaving 7 bases unmatched. The CDR3 covers 15 residues. The CDR3 DNA reads TGTGCCAGCACCGGACAGGGCCTCATGAACACTGAAGCTTTCTTT. It encodes CASTGQGLMNTEAFF.

This chain connects TRBV23-1 to TRBJ2-7; maybe TRBD2 (7 bases). TRBV23-1 is annotated as an ORF whose role is uncertain. V shed 3 bases and J shed 1 base, with 19 bases lying between them. The CDR3 loop spans 17 amino acids. The CDR3 nucleotides read TGCGCCAGCAGTCACCAACGGGGGGCGTTTGGGTCCTACGAGCAGTACTTC. Translating gives CASSHQRGAFGSYEQYF.

The chain has TRBV5-4 and TRBJ2-7, with 13 bases identical to TRBD2. The CDR3 loop spans 15 amino acids. Germline V gene sequence: CDR1 SGHNT, CDR2 YYREEE (reference sequence). Losses at the gene ends were 4 bases for V and 3 bases for J; bases not matched to a gene: 4. The CDR3: CASSKGTSGVYEQYF. The CDR3 coding sequence is TGTGCCAGCAGCAAAGGGACTAGCGGGGTCTACGAGCAGTACTTC.